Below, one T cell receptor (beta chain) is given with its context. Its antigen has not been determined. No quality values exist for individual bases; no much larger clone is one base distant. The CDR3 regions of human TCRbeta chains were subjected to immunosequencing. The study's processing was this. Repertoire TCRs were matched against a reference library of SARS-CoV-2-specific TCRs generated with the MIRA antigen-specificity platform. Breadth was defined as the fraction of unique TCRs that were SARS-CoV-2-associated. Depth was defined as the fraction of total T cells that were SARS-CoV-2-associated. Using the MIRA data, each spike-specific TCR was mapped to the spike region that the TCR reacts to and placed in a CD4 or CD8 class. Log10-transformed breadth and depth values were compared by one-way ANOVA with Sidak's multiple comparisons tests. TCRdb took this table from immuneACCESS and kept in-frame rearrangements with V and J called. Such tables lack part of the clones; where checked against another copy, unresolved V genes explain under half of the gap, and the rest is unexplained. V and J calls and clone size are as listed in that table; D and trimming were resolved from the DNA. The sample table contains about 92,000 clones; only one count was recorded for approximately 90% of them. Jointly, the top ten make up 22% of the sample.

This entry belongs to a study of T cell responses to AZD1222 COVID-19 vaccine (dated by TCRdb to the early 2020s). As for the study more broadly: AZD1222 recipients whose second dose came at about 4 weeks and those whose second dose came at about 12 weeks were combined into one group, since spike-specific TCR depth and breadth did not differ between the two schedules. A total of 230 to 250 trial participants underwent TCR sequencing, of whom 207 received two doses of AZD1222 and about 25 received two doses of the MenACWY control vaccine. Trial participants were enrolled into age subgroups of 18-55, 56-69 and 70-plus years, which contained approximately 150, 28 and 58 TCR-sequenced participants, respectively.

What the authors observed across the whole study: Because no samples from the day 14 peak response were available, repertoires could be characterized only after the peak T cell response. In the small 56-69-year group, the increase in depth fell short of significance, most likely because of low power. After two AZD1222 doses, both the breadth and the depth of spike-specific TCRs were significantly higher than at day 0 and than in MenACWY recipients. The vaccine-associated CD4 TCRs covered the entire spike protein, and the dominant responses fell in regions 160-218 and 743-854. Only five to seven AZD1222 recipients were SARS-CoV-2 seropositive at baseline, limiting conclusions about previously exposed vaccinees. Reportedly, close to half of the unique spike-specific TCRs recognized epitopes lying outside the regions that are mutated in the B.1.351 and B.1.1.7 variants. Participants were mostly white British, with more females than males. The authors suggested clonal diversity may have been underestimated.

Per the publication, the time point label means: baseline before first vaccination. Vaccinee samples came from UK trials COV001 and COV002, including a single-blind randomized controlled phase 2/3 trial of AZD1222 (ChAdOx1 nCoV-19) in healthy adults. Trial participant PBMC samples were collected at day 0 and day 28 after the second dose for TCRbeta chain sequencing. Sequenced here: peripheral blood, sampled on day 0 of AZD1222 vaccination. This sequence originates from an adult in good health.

The CDR3 reads CAITGRASSYNSPLHF. The bases read TGTGCCATAACTGGGAGGGCTAGCTCCTATAATTCACCCCTCCACTTT. Rearrangement joined TRBV2 to TRBJ1-6; the D gene cannot be resolved reliably. Trimming removed 10 bases from V and 0 bases from J, leaving 16 bases between the germline ends. Reading from cysteine to phenylalanine, the CDR3 counts 16 amino acids. Left in the record is the CDR3 DNA by itself, 48 bases read in frame from the first base. According to the germline V gene, CDR1 reads SNHLY and CDR2 reads FYNNEI. Outside the CDR3, residues come from the reference TRBV2 and TRBJ1-6 proteins, so the full variable domain is: EPEVTQTPSHQVTQMGQEVILRCVPISNHLYFYWYRQILGQKVEFLVSFYNNEISEKSEIFDDQFSVERPDGSNFTLKIRSTKLEDSAMYFCAITGRASSYNSPLHFGNGTRLTVT.